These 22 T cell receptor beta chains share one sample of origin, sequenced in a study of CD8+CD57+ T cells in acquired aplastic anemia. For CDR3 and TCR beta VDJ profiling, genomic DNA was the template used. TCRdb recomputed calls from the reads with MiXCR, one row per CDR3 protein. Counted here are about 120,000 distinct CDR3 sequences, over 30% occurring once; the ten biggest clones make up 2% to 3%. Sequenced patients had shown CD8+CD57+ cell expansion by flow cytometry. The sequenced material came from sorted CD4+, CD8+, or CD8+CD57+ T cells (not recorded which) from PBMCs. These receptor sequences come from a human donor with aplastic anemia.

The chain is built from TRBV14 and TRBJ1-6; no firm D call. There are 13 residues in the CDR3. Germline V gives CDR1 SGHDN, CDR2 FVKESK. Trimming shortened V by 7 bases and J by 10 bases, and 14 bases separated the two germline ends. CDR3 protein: CASKLEVGSPLHF. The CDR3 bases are TGTGCCAGCAAGTTGGAGGTAGGATCACCCCTCCACTTT. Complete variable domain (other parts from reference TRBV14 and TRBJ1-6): EAGVTQFPSHSVIEKGQTVTLRCDPISGHDNLYWYRRVMGKEIKFLLHFVKESKQDESGMPNNRFLAERTGGTYSTLKVQPAELEDSGVYFCASKLEVGSPLHFGNGTRLTVT.

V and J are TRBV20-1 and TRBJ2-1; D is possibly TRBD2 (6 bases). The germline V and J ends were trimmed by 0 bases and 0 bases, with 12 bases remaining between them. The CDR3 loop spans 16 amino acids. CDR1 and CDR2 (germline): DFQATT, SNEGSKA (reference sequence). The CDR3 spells CSARDVGGSSYNEQFF. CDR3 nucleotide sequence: TGCAGTGCTAGAGATGTGGGGGGAAGCTCCTACAATGAGCAGTTCTTC.

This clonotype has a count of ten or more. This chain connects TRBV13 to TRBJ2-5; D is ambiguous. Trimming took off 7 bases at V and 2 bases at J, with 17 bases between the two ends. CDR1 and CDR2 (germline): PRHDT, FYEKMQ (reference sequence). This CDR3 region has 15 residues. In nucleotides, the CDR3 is TGTGCCAGCAAGGCAGTCCGGACGCCGCAAGAGACCCAGTACTTC. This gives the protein CASKAVRTPQETQYF.

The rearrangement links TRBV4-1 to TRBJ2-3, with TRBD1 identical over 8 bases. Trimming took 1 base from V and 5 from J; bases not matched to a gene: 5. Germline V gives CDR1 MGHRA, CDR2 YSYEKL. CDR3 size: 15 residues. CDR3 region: CASSQVRGQGDTQYF. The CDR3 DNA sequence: TGCGCCAGCAGCCAAGTCAGGGGGCAAGGAGATACGCAGTATTTT.

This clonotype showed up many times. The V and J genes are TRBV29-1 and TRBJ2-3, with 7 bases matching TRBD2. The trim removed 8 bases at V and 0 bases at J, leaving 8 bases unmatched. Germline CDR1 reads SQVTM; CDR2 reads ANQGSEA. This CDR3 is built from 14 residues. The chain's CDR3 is CSSGRAVSTDTQYF. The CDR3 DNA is TGCAGCTCGGGGAGGGCGGTGAGCACAGATACGCAGTATTTT.

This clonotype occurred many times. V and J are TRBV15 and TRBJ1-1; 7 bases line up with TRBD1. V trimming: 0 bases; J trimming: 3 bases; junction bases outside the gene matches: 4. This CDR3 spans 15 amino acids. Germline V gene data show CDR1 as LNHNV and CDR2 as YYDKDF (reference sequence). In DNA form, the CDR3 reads TGTGCCACCAGCAGAGAGGACAGGTTGGACACTGAAGCTTTCTTT. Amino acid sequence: CATSREDRLDTEAFF.

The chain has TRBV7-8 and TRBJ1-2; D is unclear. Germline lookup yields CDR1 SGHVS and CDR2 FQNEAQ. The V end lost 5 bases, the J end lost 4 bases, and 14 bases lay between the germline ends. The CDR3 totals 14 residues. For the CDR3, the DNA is TGTGCCAGCAGCCCTATCGGGATATCCTATGGCTACACCTTC. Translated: CASSPIGISYGYTF.

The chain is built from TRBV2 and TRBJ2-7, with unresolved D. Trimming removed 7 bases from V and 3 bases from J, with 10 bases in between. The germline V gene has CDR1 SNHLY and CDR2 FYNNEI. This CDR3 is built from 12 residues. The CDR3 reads CASTLEYYEQYF. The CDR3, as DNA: TGTGCCAGCACTCTAGAGTACTACGAGCAGTACTTC.

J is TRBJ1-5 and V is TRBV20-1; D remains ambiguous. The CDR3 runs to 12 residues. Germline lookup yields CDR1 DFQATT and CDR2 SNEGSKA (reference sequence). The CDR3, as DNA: TGCACGAGGTGGTATAGCAATCAGCCCCAGCATTTT. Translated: CTRWYSNQPQHF.

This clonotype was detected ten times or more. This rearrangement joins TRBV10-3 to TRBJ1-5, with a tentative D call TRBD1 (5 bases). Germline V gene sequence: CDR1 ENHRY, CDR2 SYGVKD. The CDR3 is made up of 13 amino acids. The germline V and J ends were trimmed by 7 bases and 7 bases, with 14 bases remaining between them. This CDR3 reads CAITTGGGQPQHF. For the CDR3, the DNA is TGTGCCATCACTACTGGGGGGGGACAGCCCCAGCATTTT.

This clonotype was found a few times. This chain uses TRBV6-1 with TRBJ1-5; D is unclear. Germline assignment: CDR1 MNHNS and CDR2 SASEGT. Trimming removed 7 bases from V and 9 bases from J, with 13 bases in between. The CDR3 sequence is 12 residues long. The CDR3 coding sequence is TGTGCCAGCATCGACCCACTCGGGCCCCAGCATTTT. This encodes CASIDPLGPQHF.

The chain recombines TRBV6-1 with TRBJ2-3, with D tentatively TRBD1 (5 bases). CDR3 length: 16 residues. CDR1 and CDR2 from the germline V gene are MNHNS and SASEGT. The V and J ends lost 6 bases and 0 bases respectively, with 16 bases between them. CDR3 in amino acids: CASSFSDSASTDTQYF. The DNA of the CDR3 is TGTGCCAGCAGCTTTAGTGACAGTGCTAGCACAGATACGCAGTATTTT.

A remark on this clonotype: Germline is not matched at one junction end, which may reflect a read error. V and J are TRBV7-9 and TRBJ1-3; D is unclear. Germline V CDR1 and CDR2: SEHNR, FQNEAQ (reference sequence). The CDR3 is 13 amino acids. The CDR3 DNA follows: TGTGCCGGCAGCTTAAATCTTCGGAACACCATACATTTT. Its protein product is CAGSLNLRNTIHF.

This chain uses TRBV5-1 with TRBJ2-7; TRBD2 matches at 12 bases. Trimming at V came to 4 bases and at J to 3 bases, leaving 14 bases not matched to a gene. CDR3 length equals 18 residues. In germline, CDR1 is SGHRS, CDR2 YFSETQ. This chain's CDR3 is CASSLGPSGGANIYEQYF. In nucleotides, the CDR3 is TGCGCCAGCAGCCTCGGGCCTAGCGGGGGGGCCAATATCTACGAGCAGTACTTC.

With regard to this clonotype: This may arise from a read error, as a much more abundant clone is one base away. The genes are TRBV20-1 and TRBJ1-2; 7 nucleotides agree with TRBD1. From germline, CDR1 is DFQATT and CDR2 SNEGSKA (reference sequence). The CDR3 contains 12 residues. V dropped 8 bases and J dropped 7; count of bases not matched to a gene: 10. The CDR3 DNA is TGCAGTCCCCCTACAGGGGAGTGTGGCTACACCTTC. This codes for CSPPTGECGYTF.

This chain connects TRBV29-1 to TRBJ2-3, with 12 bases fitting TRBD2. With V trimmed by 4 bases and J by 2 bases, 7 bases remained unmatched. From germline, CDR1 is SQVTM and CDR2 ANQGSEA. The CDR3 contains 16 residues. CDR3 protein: CSVAPLAGGITDTQYF. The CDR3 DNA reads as TGCAGCGTTGCACCTCTAGCGGGGGGGATCACAGATACGCAGTATTTT.

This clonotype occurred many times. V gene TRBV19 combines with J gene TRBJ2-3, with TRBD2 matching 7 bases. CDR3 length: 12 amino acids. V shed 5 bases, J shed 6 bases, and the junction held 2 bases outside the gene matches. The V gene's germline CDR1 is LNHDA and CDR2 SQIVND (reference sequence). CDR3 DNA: TGTGCCAGTAGTCCCGGGGGGGATACGCAGTATTTT. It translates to CASSPGGDTQYF.

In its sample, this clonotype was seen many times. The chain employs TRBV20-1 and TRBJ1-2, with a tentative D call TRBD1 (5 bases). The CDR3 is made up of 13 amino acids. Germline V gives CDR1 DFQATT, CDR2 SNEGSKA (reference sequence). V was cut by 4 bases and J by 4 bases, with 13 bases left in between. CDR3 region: CSAKISTAYGYTF. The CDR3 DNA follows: TGCAGTGCTAAAATTTCGACAGCCTATGGCTACACCTTC.

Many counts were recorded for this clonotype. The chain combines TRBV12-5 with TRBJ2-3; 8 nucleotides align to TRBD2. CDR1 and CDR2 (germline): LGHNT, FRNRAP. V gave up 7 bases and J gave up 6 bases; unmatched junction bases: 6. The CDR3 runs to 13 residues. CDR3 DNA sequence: TGTGCTAGTGCCGCGGGGGGCCAGGATACGCAGTATTTT. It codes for CASAAGGQDTQYF. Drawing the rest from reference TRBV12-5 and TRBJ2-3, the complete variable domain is DARVTQTPRHKVTEMGQEVTMRCQPILGHNTVFWYRQTMMQGLELLAYFRNRAPLDDSGMPKDRFSAEMPDATLATLKIQPSEPRDSAVYFCASAAGGQDTQYFGPGTRLTVL.

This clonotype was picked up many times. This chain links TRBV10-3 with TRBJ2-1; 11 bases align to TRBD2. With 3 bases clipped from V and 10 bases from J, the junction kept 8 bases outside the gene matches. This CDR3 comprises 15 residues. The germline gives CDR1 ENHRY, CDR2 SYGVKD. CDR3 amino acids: CAISEGSGGAREQFF. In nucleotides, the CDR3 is TGTGCCATCAGTGAAGGTAGCGGGGGGGCGAGAGAGCAGTTCTTC.

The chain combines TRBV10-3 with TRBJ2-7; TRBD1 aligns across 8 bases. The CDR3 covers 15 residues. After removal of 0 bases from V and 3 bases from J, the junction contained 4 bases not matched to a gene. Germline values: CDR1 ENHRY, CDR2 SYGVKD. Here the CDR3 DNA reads TGTGCCATCAGTGAGTCGTCAGGGGGCTACTACGAGCAGTACTTC. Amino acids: CAISESSGGYYEQYF.

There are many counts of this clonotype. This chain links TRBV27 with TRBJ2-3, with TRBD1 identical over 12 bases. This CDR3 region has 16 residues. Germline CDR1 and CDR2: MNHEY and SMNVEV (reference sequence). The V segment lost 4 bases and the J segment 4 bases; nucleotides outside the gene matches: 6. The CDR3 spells CASSSGTGGLADTQYF. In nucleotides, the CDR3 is TGTGCCAGCAGTTCCGGGACAGGGGGCTTAGCAGATACGCAGTATTTT.